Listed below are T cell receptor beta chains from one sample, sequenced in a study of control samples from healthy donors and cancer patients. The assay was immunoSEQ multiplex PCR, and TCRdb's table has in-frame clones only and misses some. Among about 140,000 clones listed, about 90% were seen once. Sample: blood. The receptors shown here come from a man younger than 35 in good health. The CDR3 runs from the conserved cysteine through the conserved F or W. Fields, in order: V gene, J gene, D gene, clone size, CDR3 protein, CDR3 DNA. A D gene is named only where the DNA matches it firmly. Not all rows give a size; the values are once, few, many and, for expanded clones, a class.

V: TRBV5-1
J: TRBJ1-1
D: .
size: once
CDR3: CASSLFGGTEAFF
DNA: TGCGCCAGCAGCTTGTTCGGCGGCACTGAAGCTTTCTTT

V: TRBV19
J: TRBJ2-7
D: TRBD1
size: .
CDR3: CASSISGQGAYEQYF
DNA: TGTGCCAGTAGTATAAGTGGGCAGGGGGCCTACGAGCAGTACTTC

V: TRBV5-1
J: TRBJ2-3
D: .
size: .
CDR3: CASSLEGSGSGTDTQYF
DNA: TGCGCCAGCAGCTTGGAAGGTTCGGGGTCGGGCACAGATACGCAGTATTTT

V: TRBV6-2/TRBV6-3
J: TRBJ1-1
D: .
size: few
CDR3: CASSYSFPAAGNTEAFF
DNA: TGTGCCAGCAGTTACTCGTTTCCGGCTGCGGGTAACACTGAAGCTTTCTTT

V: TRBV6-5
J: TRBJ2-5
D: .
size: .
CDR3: CASSPGYGRETQYF
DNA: TGTGCCAGCAGTCCCGGATACGGCAGAGAGACCCAGTACTTC

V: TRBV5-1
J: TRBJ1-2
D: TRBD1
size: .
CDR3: CASSLGQGAYGYTF
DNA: TGCGCCAGCAGCTTGGGACAGGGGGCCTATGGCTACACCTTC

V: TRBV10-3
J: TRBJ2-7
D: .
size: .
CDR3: CATHRQNVGYEQYF
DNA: TGTGCCACTCATAGGCAGAACGTGGGCTACGAGCAGTACTTC

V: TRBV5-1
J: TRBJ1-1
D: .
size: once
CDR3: CASSPRTVMNTEAFF
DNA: TGCGCCAGCAGCCCTCGGACAGTTATGAACACTGAAGCTTTCTTT

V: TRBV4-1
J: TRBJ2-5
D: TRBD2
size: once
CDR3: CASSQEGRGGQETQYF
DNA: TGCGCCAGCAGCCAAGAAGGGCGGGGGGGCCAAGAGACCCAGTACTTC

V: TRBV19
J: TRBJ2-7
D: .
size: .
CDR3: CASSIRERLYEQYF
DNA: TGTGCCAGTAGTATCCGGGAGCGCCTTTACGAGCAGTACTTC

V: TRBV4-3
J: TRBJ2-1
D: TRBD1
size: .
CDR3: CASSQDGTGAYNEQFF
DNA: TGCGCCAGCAGCCAAGACGGGACAGGAGCGTACAATGAGCAGTTCTTC

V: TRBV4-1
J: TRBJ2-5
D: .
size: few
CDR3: CASSQPLETQYF
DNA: TGCGCCAGCAGCCAACCCCTAGAGACCCAGTACTTC

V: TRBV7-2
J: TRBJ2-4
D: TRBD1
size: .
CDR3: CASSLEADRGFRPKNIQYF
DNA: TGTGCCAGCAGCTTAGAGGCGGACAGGGGGTTTCGGCCCAAAAACATTCAGTACTTC

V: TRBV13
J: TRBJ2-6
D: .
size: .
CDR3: CASSFRKSGANVLTF
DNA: TGTGCCAGCAGCTTTCGAAAGTCTGGGGCCAACGTCCTGACTTTC

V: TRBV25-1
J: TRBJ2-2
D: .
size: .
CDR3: CASSNREAGELFF
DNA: TGTGCCAGCAGTAATAGGGAGGCCGGGGAGCTGTTTTTT

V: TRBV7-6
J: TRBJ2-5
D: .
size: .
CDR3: CASSSPSNGVVGGGETQYF
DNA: TGTGCCAGCAGCTCACCATCAAACGGGGTAGTCGGCGGGGGCGAGACCCAGTACTTC

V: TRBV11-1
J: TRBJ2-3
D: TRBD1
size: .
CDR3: CASSSRQGATDTQYF
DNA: TGTGCCAGCAGTTCACGACAGGGGGCAACAGATACGCAGTATTTT

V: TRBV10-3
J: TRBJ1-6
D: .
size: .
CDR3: CAISDEDRGPSPLHF
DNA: TGTGCCATCAGTGATGAGGACCGTGGCCCATCACCCCTCCACTTT

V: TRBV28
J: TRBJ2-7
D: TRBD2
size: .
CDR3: CASSDPGLAGTYEQYF
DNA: TGTGCCAGCAGTGACCCCGGACTAGCGGGAACCTACGAGCAGTACTTC

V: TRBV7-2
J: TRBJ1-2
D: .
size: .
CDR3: CASSLARQGIYGYTF
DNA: TGTGCCAGCAGCTTAGCGCGGCAGGGGATCTATGGCTACACCTTC